This T cell receptor (beta chain) came from a study of tumor-infiltrating lymphocytes in primary liver carcinoma. As for the study in general: Patients were both men and women, whose ages ran from 30 to 69 years. The study, taken as a whole, reports: Tumor tissue displayed a significantly greater top-250-clone fraction than blood (p = 0.039).

Production of TCR beta cDNA used around 0.45 ug total RNA together with a constant-region primer. Three rounds of nested multiplex PCR with slightly modified ARM-PCR produced TCR beta libraries. The study ran its first two PCR rounds for approximately 10 cycles each, using TRBV1-TRBV30 forward primers and a C-beta reverse primer. TCRdb re-analysed the multiplex PCR reads in MiXCR, keeping a single row per CDR3 protein. This table holds 99,000 or so distinct CDR3 sequences, roughly 69% found once. Between about 20 and 30 mg of unsorted bulk tissue served as the source from which RNA and DNA were co-extracted. The CDR3 length equals 16 residues, ends included. Germline V gene data show CDR1 as MNHEY and CDR2 as SVGAGI. Concerning this clonotype: Its antigen is unidentified. In this CDR3 the conserved last residue, phenylalanine or tryptophan, is missing, so a read error is likely. The DNA is left out, because the CDR3 cannot be placed on it with certainty; the CDR3 is given as TCRdb lists it.

V and J are TRBV6-5 and TRBJ2-1; the table calls TRBD2, which could not be checked here. This receptor was obtained from a woman aged 55-69 years with primary liver carcinoma and hepatitis B virus infection. The source material was liver tumor tissue from sampling region 5. The subset: tumor region T5, tumor centre. This CDR3 is CASSLRAGPLNNEQSL.